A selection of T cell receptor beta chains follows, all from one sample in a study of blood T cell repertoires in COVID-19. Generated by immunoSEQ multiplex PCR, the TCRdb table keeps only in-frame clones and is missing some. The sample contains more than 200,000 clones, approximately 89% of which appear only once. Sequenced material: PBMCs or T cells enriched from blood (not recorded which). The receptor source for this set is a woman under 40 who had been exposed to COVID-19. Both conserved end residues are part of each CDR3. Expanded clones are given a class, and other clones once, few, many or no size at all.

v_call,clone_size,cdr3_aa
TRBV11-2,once,CASSLKGGIGADTQYF
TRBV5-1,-,CASSLEGTGKDGYTF
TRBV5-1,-,CASSFRGESGYTF
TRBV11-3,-,CASSLEGSTEAFF
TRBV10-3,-,CAISESIAADTQYF
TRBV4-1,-,CASRGRTQNTEAFF
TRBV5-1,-,CASSLTTQNAEAFF
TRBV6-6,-,CASSYSTGAGYTF
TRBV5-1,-,CASSSTSGRPWQETQYF
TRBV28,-,CASSLSPGRGQPQHF
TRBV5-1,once,CASSRDRVYSPLHF
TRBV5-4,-,CASSDGLVDNEQFF
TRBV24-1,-,CATSDFELAGGDNEQFF
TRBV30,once,CAWSRSSGNTIYF
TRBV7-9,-,CASRRQGNEQYF
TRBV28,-,CASSLTGVYGYTF
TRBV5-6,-,CASSRGTGRDEQYF
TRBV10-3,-,CAISEIKAQSYEAFF
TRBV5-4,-,CASSLSFSKNYEQYF
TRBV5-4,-,CASSPQGIRETQYF
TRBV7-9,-,CASSTASGGAVYEQYF
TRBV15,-,CATSRELAGFGGLNEQFF
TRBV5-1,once,CASSLTSGIHNEQFF
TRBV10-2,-,CASSESKLVSPEAFF
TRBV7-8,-,CASSLAPEYEQYF
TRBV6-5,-,CASSYGTTDTQYF
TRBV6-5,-,CASSYDQGIYNEQFF
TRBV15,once,CATSRDKGAKTDTQYF
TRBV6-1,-,CASSEGPDRDDEQFF
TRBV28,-,CASSFRWGGSSPLHF
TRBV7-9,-,CASSLRSNQPQHF
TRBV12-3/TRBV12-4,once,CASQGGSTQYF
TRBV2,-,CASSAGLWTSTDTQYF